One sample yielded the 6 T cell receptor beta chains listed below, sequenced in a study of OX40 agonist ivuxolimab in advanced cancers. Libraries were prepared by immunoSEQ multiplex PCR; TCRdb keeps only in-frame clonotypes and omits some of them. Among about 16,000 clones listed, around nine tenths were seen once. This specimen was CD4+ or CD8+ T cells sorted from blood, taken in a trial of the OX40 agonist ivuxolimab. The origin of the receptors is an adult with an advanced solid tumor such as melanoma, head and neck, liver or kidney cancer.

The chain couples TRBV11-2 to TRBJ1-2; D call uncertain. Germline V gene data show CDR1 as SGHAT and CDR2 as FQNNGV. V was clipped by 0 bases and J by 1 base, with 6 bases between them. The CDR3 covers 14 residues. CDR3 nucleotides: TGTGCCAGCAGCTTAGATCTGTTTAACTATGGCTACACCTTC. Its translation is CASSLDLFNYGYTF.

The chain uses TRBV4-3 and TRBJ2-3; 8 bases fit TRBD2. The CDR3 spans 17 residues. Germline values: CDR1 LGHNA, CDR2 YSLEER. The V and J ends lost 4 bases and 6 bases, in that order; junction bases with no gene match: 15. CDR3 protein: CASSLGAREGEVDTQYF. CDR3 in DNA: TGCGCCAGCAGCCTAGGGGCCCGGGAGGGGGAGGTGGATACGCAGTATTTT.

The chain employs TRBV2 and TRBJ1-3, with 7 bases identical to TRBD1. From germline, CDR1 is SNHLY and CDR2 FYNNEI. The ends lost 3 bases at V and 4 bases at J; junction bases unmatched: 12. The CDR3 consists of 17 residues. CDR3 sequence (DNA): TGTGCCAGCAGTGATCGAGGACAGGTGGTCTCGGGAAACACCATATATTTT. It yields the protein CASSDRGQVVSGNTIYF.

The chain links TRBV11-2 to TRBJ2-1; 7 nucleotides match TRBD1. This CDR3 is built from 16 residues. The trim removed 5 bases at V and 6 bases at J, leaving 13 bases unmatched. CDR1 and CDR2 (germline): SGHAT, FQNNGV. The CDR3 loop is CASSPSAQGPRNEQFF. CDR3 coding DNA: TGTGCCAGCAGCCCCTCAGCACAGGGGCCACGCAATGAGCAGTTCTTC.

V and J are TRBV4-2 and TRBJ2-4, with 8 bases identical to TRBD2. The CDR3 is 17 amino acids. CDR1 is LGHNA, CDR2 YNFKEQ, per germline. The junction had 17 bases not matched to a gene; V was cut back by 3 bases and J by 10 bases. The CDR3 sequence is CASSQGTPGGGLPIQYF. The CDR3 DNA reads TGTGCCAGCAGCCAGGGGACTCCCGGGGGGGGACTTCCTATTCAGTACTTC.

The chain uses TRBV4-1 and TRBJ2-5, with 8 bases that match TRBD2. The germline CDR1 and CDR2 sequences are MGHRA and YSYEKL. The CDR3 is made up of 16 amino acids. V was pared by 0 bases and J by 5 bases, with 8 bases of the junction left unmatched. This CDR3 is CASSQDYQASGETQYF. For the CDR3, the DNA is TGCGCCAGCAGCCAAGATTATCAGGCTAGCGGGGAGACCCAGTACTTC.